The clone carrying this TCR beta chain came up a few times. The germline gives CDR1 SEHNR, CDR2 FQNEAQ (reference sequence). This CDR3 contains 19 residues. V was pared by 5 bases and J by 0 bases, with 23 bases between. An equimolar mix of two oligonucleotides served as the beta constant-region primer for TRBC1 and TRBC2. Nested alpha and beta constant-region primers with the SP2 primer drove four PCR rounds on ligated cDNA. TCRdb re-called the UMI-ligation and nested PCR reads through MiXCR, storing one row per CDR3 protein. The sample holds around 40,000 distinct CDR3 sequences, about an eighth seen once. This sample is drawn from a study of naive and memory T cell subsets.

This clonotype originated in a human donor in good health. V is TRBV7-9 and J is TRBJ1-3; no clear D. The sequenced sample consisted of effector memory CD4+ T cells from blood. Subset: effector memory, CD45RA- CD27-. The CDR3 DNA is TGTGCCAGCAGCGGAGGGAGTCGAGGTGGACCGAGCTCTGGAAACACCATATATTTT. Its protein is CASSGGSRGGPSSGNTIYF.